The clone carrying this TCR beta chain has more than one count but fewer than ten. The target antigen is unknown. One junction end does not reproduce the germline sequence, and a read error may be involved. Uncontrolled infection, other autoimmune disease, pregnancy or lactation disqualified patients from enrolment. Amplified TCR beta CDR3 regions came from RNA transcripts. Using the HTBI primer set, a first-round RT-PCR was run on the TCR CDR3. One entry per CDR3 protein, called by TCRdb with MiXCR from the multiplex PCR reads. The profile shows a few hundred thousand distinct CDR3 sequences, under 60% of them singletons. The sample comes from a study of T cells in Graves' hyperthyroidism and ophthalmopathy. Study-wide findings and caveats: Within blood appeared most thyroid clonotypes that had expanded above 0.001. Model-based prediction identified ophthalmopathy a median 6.5 months prior to its onset.

The CDR3 has 15 amino acids. The V gene's germline CDR1 is MGHRA and CDR2 YSYEKL. This receptor was identified in an adult woman with Graves' disease, either hyperthyroidism or ophthalmopathy (not recorded which). Sequencing used peripheral blood or thyroid tissue (not recorded which). The V call is TRBV4-1, the J call TRBJ2-5, with no clear D. The CDR3 sequence is CASSQDGVSQETQCF. The CDR3 DNA follows: TGCGCCAGCAGCCAAGATGGGGTTTCCCAAGAGACCCAGTGCTTC.